The 32 T cell receptor beta chains given below trace back to one sample, sequenced in a study of blood T cell repertoires in COVID-19. Using immunoSEQ multiplex PCR, the repertoire was profiled, and TCRdb retains in-frame clones only, with some absent. The table shows around 250,000 clones, with approximately 90% occurring only once. Sequencing was done on a sample of PBMCs or T cells enriched from blood (not recorded which). The source of these receptors is a woman aged 40 to 50 with acute COVID-19.

The chain has TRBV15 and TRBJ2-1; TRBD1 aligns across 9 bases. Germline assignment: CDR1 LNHNV and CDR2 YYDKDF (reference sequence). V shed 4 bases, J shed 8 bases, and the junction held 6 bases outside the gene matches. This CDR3 is built from 14 residues. This CDR3 is CATSIGQGSDEQFF. The CDR3 DNA reads TGTGCCACCAGCATTGGACAGGGGAGCGATGAGCAGTTCTTC.

This chain uses TRBV5-4 with TRBJ2-5; D call uncertain. Germline V gene lookup returns CDR1 SGHNT and CDR2 YYREEE (reference sequence). This CDR3 has 14 amino acids. V lost 3 bases and J lost 0, with 9 bases in between. The CDR3 reads CASSSPPYQETQYF. CDR3 DNA sequence: TGTGCCAGCAGCTCCCCTCCGTACCAAGAGACCCAGTACTTC.

This chain joins TRBV6-1 and TRBJ2-5, with TRBD1 matching over 9 bases. The germline CDR1 and CDR2 sequences are MNHNS and SASEGT. This CDR3 has 16 amino acids. The ends lost 4 bases at V and 0 bases at J; junction bases unmatched: 6. CDR3 region: CASSVTGGLNQETQYF. The CDR3 coding sequence is TGTGCCAGCAGTGTGACAGGGGGACTCAACCAAGAGACCCAGTACTTC.

The rearrangement links TRBV30 to TRBJ1-3; D is possibly TRBD1 (5 bases). The germline V gene has CDR1 GTSNPN and CDR2 SVGIG (reference sequence). CDR3 size: 14 residues. V was pared by 1 base and J by 2 bases, with 9 bases between. Here the CDR3 DNA reads TGTGCCTGGAGTGAAAAAGGGGCTGGAAACACCATATATTTT. This gives the protein CAWSEKGAGNTIYF. Full variable domain (missing parts from reference TRBV30 and TRBJ1-3): SQTIHQWPATLVQPVGSPLSLECTVEGTSNPNLYWYRQAAGRGLQLLFYSVGIGQISSEVPQNLSASRPQDRQFILSSKKLLLSDSGFYLCAWSEKGAGNTIYFGEGSWLTVV.

The gene calls are TRBV27 and TRBJ1-5, with D possibly being TRBD1 (5 bases). Germline CDR1 is MNHEY and CDR2 is SMNVEV (reference sequence). With 6 bases removed from V and 1 base from J, the gap between germline ends came to 13 bases. The CDR3 length is 15 residues. The CDR3 sequence is CASSYRKGSNQPQHF. The CDR3 coding sequence is TGTGCCAGCAGCTATAGGAAGGGGAGCAATCAGCCCCAGCATTTT.

The chain joins TRBV5-1 to TRBJ1-3; D remains ambiguous. The V and J ends lost 0 bases and 4 bases respectively, with 17 bases between them. The CDR3 has 17 residues. CDR1 and CDR2 from the germline V gene are SGHRS and YFSETQ. In nucleotides, the CDR3 is TGCGCCAGCAGCTTGGGCCTTAGGACCGGAGGGGGAAACACCATATATTTT. Translating it yields CASSLGLRTGGGNTIYF.

This sequence joins TRBV28 and TRBJ1-4; D remains ambiguous. Germline CDR1 reads MDHEN; CDR2 reads SYDVKM. V lost 8 bases and J lost 8, with 15 bases in between. CDR3 size: 13 residues. The CDR3 is CASRAPGREKLFF. The CDR3 DNA follows: TGTGCCAGCCGAGCCCCAGGTCGGGAAAAACTGTTTTTT.

The V gene is TRBV30, the J gene TRBJ1-6, with a tentative D call TRBD1 (5 bases). The ends were cut back, 0 bases at V and 7 bases at J, with 13 bases in the middle. This CDR3 is built from 15 residues. Germline V gives CDR1 GTSNPN, CDR2 SVGIG (reference sequence). The CDR3 nucleotides are TGTGCCTGGAGTGTACAGGACCTATGGAATTCACCCCTCCACTTT. Translating it yields CAWSVQDLWNSPLHF.

This clone was seen only once. V gene TRBV7-8 combines with J gene TRBJ2-1, with TRBD2 matching over 10 bases. J gave up 2 bases and V 5 bases, and 6 bases lay outside the gene matches. Germline V gene sequence: CDR1 SGHVS, CDR2 FQNEAQ. This CDR3 is 16 amino acids long. The CDR3 DNA reads as TGTGCCAGCAGCGGCAGAGCGGGAGGGCCCTACAATGAGCAGTTCTTC. As protein: CASSGRAGGPYNEQFF.

This clone came up a few times. The CDR3: CASSSRTENYGYTF. CDR3 sequence (DNA): TGTGCCAGCAGCTCTAGGACAGAGAACTATGGCTACACCTTC. The chain has TRBV5-5 and TRBJ1-2; TRBD1 is a possible D gene (6 bases). Germline V gene lookup returns CDR1 SGHKS and CDR2 YYEKEE (reference sequence). With 3 bases removed from V and 2 bases from J, the gap between germline ends came to 11 bases. The CDR3 sequence is 14 residues long. Based on the CDR3 plus reference TRBV5-5 and TRBJ1-2, the full variable domain is DAGVTQSPTHLIKTRGQQVTLRCSPISGHKSVSWYQQVLGQGPQFIFQYYEKEERGRGNFPDRFSARQFPNYSSELNVNALLLGDSALYLCASSSRTENYGYTFGSGTRLTVV.

V usage is TRBV19 and J usage is TRBJ2-7; possibly TRBD2 for D (5 bases). V lost 3 bases, J lost 2 bases, and 11 bases lay in between. This CDR3 has 14 residues. Germline V gene sequence: CDR1 LNHDA, CDR2 SQIVND (reference sequence). The CDR3 here is CASSINRGTYEQYF. In DNA, the CDR3 is TGTGCCAGTAGTATCAATCGGGGAACCTACGAGCAGTACTTC.

The chain employs TRBV5-4 and TRBJ1-4; D might be TRBD1 (5 bases). Looked up from germline, CDR1 is SGHNT and CDR2 is YYREEE (reference sequence). The CDR3 sequence is 16 residues long. Trimming shortened V by 4 bases and J by 0 bases, and 13 bases separated the two germline ends. This CDR3 is CASSGIPGSTNEKLFF. In DNA, the CDR3 is TGTGCCAGCAGCGGAATCCCAGGGTCAACTAATGAAAAACTGTTTTTT.

V gene TRBV28 combines with J gene TRBJ2-1, with 13 positions matching TRBD2. The CDR3 totals 17 residues. Germline loops: CDR1 MDHEN, CDR2 SYDVKM. V lost 4 bases and J lost 4; bases outside the gene matches: 7. CDR3 nucleotides: TGTGCCAGCAGTTCAGGGGGACTAGCGGGACCTTACAATGAGCAGTTCTTC. This codes for CASSSGGLAGPYNEQFF.

The chain's CDR3 is CASSLVGRRGSDGYTF. In DNA, the CDR3 is TGCGCCAGCAGCTTGGTTGGTCGCAGGGGGTCCGATGGCTACACCTTC. The chain carries TRBV5-1 and TRBJ1-2, with 7 bases fitting TRBD1. The CDR3 extends over 16 amino acids. The germline V gene has CDR1 SGHRS and CDR2 YFSETQ. V lost 0 bases and J lost 6; bases outside the gene matches: 11.

The chain employs TRBV11-3 and TRBJ2-3; 11 nucleotides line up with TRBD2. Germline lookup yields CDR1 SGHNT and CDR2 YENEEA. This CDR3 has 16 residues. Losses at the gene ends were 4 bases for V and 3 bases for J; bases not matched to a gene: 6. The CDR3 DNA is TGTGCCAGCAGCTCTAGACTAGCGGGAAGGACAGATACGCAGTATTTT. Translated, it gives CASSSRLAGRTDTQYF.

For the CDR3, the DNA is TGTGCCAGCAGTTTCGAAATCGGGGGCAATGAGCAGTTCTTC. Translating it yields CASSFEIGGNEQFF. V usage is TRBV28 and J usage is TRBJ2-1, with D possibly TRBD2 on 6 matching bases. Germline loops: CDR1 MDHEN, CDR2 SYDVKM. The CDR3 has 14 residues. V was shortened by 3 bases and J by 6 bases, with 12 bases between the two germline ends.

V and J are TRBV11-1 and TRBJ2-7; 7 nucleotides line up with TRBD2. Looked up from germline, CDR1 is SGHAT and CDR2 is FQDESV (reference sequence). The CDR3 loop spans 15 amino acids. V lost 5 bases to trimming and J lost 2 bases; unmatched junction nucleotides: 9. The CDR3 sequence is CASSALALRTYEQYF. The DNA of the CDR3 is TGTGCCAGCAGCGCACTAGCGCTACGGACCTACGAGCAGTACTTC.

CDR3 loop: CASSLWGRTGNTEAFF. DNA of the CDR3: TGTGCCAGCAGTTTATGGGGGAGGACGGGGAACACTGAAGCTTTCTTT. The V and J genes are TRBV28 and TRBJ1-1; D ambiguous. V lost 0 bases, J lost 1 base, and 12 bases lay in between. The CDR3 spans 16 residues. The germline V gene has CDR1 MDHEN and CDR2 SYDVKM.

The chain couples TRBV20-1 to TRBJ1-5, with D unclear. The CDR3 contains 14 residues. Germline CDR1 reads DFQATT; CDR2 reads SNEGSKA (reference sequence). Between the trimmed V and J ends, which lost 3 bases and 1 base, there was a span of 10 bases. Here the CDR3 reads CSASRQASNQPQHF. In DNA form, the CDR3 reads TGCAGTGCTAGTAGGCAGGCGAGCAATCAGCCCCAGCATTTT.

This sequence joins TRBV11-2 and TRBJ2-1; D is unresolved. This CDR3 has 15 amino acids. The germline gives CDR1 SGHAT, CDR2 FQNNGV. V lost 2 bases to trimming and J lost 6 bases, with 14 bases between them. In DNA form, the CDR3 reads TGTGCCAGCAGCTTAACTCCCAACGTGATCAATGAGCAGTTCTTC. Protein: CASSLTPNVINEQFF.

The chain joins TRBV28 to TRBJ2-1, with 7 bases lining up with TRBD1. The germline V gene encodes CDR1 MDHEN and CDR2 SYDVKM. The CDR3 loop spans 11 amino acids. V was pared by 6 bases and J by 13 bases, with 6 bases of the junction left unmatched. CDR3 coding DNA: TGTGCCAGCAGCGCACGGGACAGACAGTTCTTC. Encoded protein: CASSARDRQFF.

This chain uses TRBV7-9 with TRBJ1-5; 7 nucleotides match TRBD1. V was clipped by 5 bases and J by 2 bases; unmatched bases: 6. The germline CDR1 and CDR2 sequences are SEHNR and FQNEAQ (reference sequence). The CDR3 length is 15 residues. Written as DNA, the CDR3 is TGTGCCAGCAGCCCCGCCGGACAGGGCAATCAGCCCCAGCATTTT. This encodes CASSPAGQGNQPQHF.

V and J are TRBV9 and TRBJ2-2, with 9 bases that match TRBD1. The CDR3 length is 15 residues. CDR1 SGDLS and CDR2 YYNGEE come from the germline V gene. V shed 3 bases, J shed 6 bases, and the junction held 6 bases outside the gene matches. Written as DNA, the CDR3 is TGTGCCAGCAGCGATCGGGACAGGGATGCCGGGGAGCTGTTTTTT. This encodes CASSDRDRDAGELFF.

The rearrangement uses TRBV15 and TRBJ2-3, with 8 bases that match TRBD1. This CDR3 spans 14 amino acids. The V gene end was trimmed by 1 base and the J gene end by 8 bases; junction bases not matched to a gene: 5. Germline loops: CDR1 LNHNV, CDR2 YYDKDF (reference sequence). Written as DNA, the CDR3 is TGTGCCACCAGCAGAGGGAGGACAGGGAGTACGCAGTATTTT. It specifies CATSRGRTGSTQYF.

Comments on this clone: At one boundary the junction diverges from the germline segment, which might be a read error. This sequence joins TRBV19 and TRBJ2-2; maybe TRBD2 (5 bases). This CDR3 region has 11 residues. Germline values: CDR1 LNHDA, CDR2 SQIVND (reference sequence). The CDR3 protein is CASRIAGELFF. In nucleotides, the CDR3 is TGTGCCAGTAGGATAGCGGGGGAGCTGTTTTTT.

The genes are TRBV7-8 and TRBJ2-3; possible D gene TRBD2, 6 bases. The length of the CDR3 is 15 residues. Germline V gives CDR1 SGHVS, CDR2 FQNEAQ. V was cut by 3 bases and J by 5 bases, with 15 bases left in between. CDR3 nucleotides: TGTGCCAGCAGCTTTAGTCTAGCGCAGAGAGATACGCAGTATTTT. It specifies CASSFSLAQRDTQYF. The whole variable domain, remainder taken from reference TRBV7-8 and TRBJ2-3, is GAGVSQSPRYKVAKRGQDVALRCDPISGHVSLFWYQQALGQGPEFLTYFQNEAQLDKSGLPSDRFFAERPEGSVSTLKIQRTQQEDSAVYLCASSFSLAQRDTQYFGPGTRLTVL.

V usage is TRBV4-2 and J usage is TRBJ2-3; 13 positions agree with TRBD2. Germline V CDR1 and CDR2: LGHNA, YNFKEQ. V gave up 3 bases and J gave up 0 bases; unmatched junction bases: 12. The CDR3 extends over 20 amino acids. This CDR3 reads CASSQGTSGTPKLSTDTQYF. In DNA, the CDR3 is TGTGCCAGCAGCCAGGGGACTAGCGGGACCCCGAAACTAAGCACAGATACGCAGTATTTT.

The chain couples TRBV19 to TRBJ1-1, with TRBD1 matching over 9 bases. V trimming: 4 bases; J trimming: 5 bases; junction bases outside the gene matches: 2. This CDR3 contains 13 residues. The germline V gene has CDR1 LNHDA and CDR2 SQIVND (reference sequence). CDR3 sequence reads: CASSTQGATEAFF. The CDR3 region has the DNA TGTGCCAGTAGTACACAGGGGGCGACTGAAGCTTTCTTT.

The V call is TRBV3-1 (or the pseudogene TRBV3-2), the J call TRBJ2-7; no clear D. The CDR3 is 13 amino acids. V was cut by 3 bases and J by 7 bases, with 13 bases left in between. Germline assignment: CDR1 LGHDT and CDR2 YNNKEL (reference sequence). The CDR3 here is CASSHLGYQEQYF. The DNA for the CDR3 is TGTGCCAGCAGCCACCTAGGTTACCAGGAGCAGTACTTC.

The J gene is TRBJ2-3, the V gene TRBV5-1, with TRBD2 matching 7 bases. CDR1 is SGHRS, CDR2 YFSETQ, per germline. The CDR3 runs to 15 residues. V lost 4 bases to trimming and J lost 6 bases; unmatched junction nucleotides: 11. The CDR3 DNA follows: TGCGCCAGCAGCGTCCAGGCTAGCGGCCTTGATACGCAGTATTTT. It encodes CASSVQASGLDTQYF.

The chain joins TRBV28 to TRBJ2-5, with a possible D match to TRBD2 (6 bases). The CDR3 has 14 amino acids. V was trimmed by 6 bases and J by 0 bases, leaving 11 bases between them. The V gene's germline CDR1 is MDHEN and CDR2 SYDVKM. The DNA for the CDR3 is TGTGCCAGCAGACCCGGAGGGTACCAAGAGACCCAGTACTTC. Translated: CASRPGGYQETQYF.

J is TRBJ2-2 and V is TRBV3-1 (or the pseudogene TRBV3-2), with 10 bases lining up with TRBD2. Germline CDR1 reads LGHDT; CDR2 reads YNNKEL (reference sequence). The CDR3 length is 16 residues. With V trimmed by 3 bases and J by 3 bases, 4 bases remained unmatched. The CDR3 DNA is TGTGCCAGCAGCCAGCCTAGCGGGAGTGACACCGGGGAGCTGTTTTTT. This sequence encodes CASSQPSGSDTGELFF.